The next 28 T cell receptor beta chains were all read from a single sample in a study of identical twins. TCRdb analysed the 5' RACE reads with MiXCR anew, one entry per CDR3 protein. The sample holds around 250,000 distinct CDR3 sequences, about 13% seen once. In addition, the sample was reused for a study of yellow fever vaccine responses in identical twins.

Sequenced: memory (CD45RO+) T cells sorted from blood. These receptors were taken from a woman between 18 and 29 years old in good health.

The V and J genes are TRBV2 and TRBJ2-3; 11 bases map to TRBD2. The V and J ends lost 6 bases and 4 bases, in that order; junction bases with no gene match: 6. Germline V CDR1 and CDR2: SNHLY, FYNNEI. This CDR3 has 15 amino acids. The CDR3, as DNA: TGTGCCAGCAGGACAACTAGCGGGAGCGCAGATACGCAGTATTTT. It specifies CASRTTSGSADTQYF. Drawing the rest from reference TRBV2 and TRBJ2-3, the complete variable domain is EPEVTQTPSHQVTQMGQEVILRCVPISNHLYFYWYRQILGQKVEFLVSFYNNEISEKSEIFDDQFSVERPDGSNFTLKIRSTKLEDSAMYFCASRTTSGSADTQYFGPGTRLTVL.

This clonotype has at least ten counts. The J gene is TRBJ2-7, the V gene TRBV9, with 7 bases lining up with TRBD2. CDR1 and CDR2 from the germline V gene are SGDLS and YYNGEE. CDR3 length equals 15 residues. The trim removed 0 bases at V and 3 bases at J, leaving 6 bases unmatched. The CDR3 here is CASSVGGGVVYEQYF. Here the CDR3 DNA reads TGTGCCAGCAGCGTAGGGGGGGGGGTAGTCTACGAGCAGTACTTC.

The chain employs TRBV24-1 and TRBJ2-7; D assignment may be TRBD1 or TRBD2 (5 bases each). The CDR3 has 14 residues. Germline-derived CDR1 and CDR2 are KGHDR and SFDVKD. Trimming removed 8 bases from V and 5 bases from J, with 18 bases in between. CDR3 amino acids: CATMSSGAPDEQYF. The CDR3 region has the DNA TGTGCCACCATGTCCTCCGGGGCTCCTGACGAGCAGTACTTC.

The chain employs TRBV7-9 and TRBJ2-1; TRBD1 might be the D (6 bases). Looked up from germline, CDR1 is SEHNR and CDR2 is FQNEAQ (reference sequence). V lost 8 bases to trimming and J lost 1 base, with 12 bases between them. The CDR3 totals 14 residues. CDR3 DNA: TGTGCCAGCGGGATTGGACAGTCCTACAATGAGCAGTTCTTC. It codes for CASGIGQSYNEQFF.

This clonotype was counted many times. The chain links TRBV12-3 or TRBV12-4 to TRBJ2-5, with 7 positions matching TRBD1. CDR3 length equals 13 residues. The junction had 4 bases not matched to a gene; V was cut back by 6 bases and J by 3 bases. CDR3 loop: CASSGQVKETQYF. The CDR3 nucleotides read TGTGCCAGCAGCGGACAGGTCAAAGAGACCCAGTACTTC.

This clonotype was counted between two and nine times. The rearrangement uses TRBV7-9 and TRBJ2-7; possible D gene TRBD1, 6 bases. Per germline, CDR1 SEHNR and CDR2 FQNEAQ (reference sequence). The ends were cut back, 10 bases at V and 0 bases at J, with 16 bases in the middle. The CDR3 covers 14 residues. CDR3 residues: CATGVGSSSYEQYF. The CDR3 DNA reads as TGTGCCACAGGGGTGGGGTCTAGCTCCTACGAGCAGTACTTC.

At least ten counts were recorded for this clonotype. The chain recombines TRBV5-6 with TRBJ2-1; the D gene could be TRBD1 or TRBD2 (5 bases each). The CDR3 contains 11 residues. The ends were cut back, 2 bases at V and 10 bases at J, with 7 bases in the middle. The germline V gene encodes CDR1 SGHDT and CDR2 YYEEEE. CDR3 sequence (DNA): TGTGCCAGCAGCTTATGGGGGGAGCAGTTCTTC. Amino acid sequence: CASSLWGEQFF.

The DNA of the CDR3 is TGCGCCAGCAGCCAGCCCAGGGGGGCCAACGTCCTGACTTTC. As protein: CASSQPRGANVLTF. The genes are TRBV4-1 and TRBJ2-6, with unresolved D. The CDR3 contains 14 residues. Germline V lookup: CDR1 MGHRA, CDR2 YSYEKL. Trimming left V 3 bases short and J 4 bases short, with 7 bases between.

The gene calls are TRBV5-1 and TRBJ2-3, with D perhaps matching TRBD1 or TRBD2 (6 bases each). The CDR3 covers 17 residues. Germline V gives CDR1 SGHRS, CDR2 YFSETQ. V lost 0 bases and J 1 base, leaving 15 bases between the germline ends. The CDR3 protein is CASSLATGALGTDTQYF. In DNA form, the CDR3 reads TGCGCCAGCAGCTTGGCCACGGGGGCCCTCGGCACAGATACGCAGTATTTT.

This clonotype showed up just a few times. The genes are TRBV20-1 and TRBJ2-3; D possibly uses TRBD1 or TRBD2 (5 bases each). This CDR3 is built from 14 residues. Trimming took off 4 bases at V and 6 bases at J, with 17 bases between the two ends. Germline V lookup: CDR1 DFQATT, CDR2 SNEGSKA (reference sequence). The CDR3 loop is CSATPGAPGDTQYF. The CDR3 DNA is TGCAGTGCTACCCCCGGGGCCCCAGGGGATACGCAGTATTTT.

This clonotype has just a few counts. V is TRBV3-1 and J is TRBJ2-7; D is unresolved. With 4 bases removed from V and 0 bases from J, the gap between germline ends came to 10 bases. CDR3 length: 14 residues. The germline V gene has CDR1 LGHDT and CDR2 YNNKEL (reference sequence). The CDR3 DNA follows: TGTGCCAGCAGCCGACCCCCGAACTCCTACGAGCAGTACTTC. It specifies CASSRPPNSYEQYF.

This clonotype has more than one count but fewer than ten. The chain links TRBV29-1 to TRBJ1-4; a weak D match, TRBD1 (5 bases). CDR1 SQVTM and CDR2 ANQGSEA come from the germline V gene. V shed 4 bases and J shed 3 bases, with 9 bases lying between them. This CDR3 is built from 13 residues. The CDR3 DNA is TGCAGCGTTGCCGGGACCCCTAATGAAAAACTGTTTTTT. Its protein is CSVAGTPNEKLFF.

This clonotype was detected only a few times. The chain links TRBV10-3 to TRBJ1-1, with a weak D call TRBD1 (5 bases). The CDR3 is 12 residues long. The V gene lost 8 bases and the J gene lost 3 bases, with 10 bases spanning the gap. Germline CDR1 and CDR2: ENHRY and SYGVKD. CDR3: CAIGGTYTEAFF. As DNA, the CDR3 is TGTGCCATCGGGGGGACGTACACTGAAGCTTTCTTT.

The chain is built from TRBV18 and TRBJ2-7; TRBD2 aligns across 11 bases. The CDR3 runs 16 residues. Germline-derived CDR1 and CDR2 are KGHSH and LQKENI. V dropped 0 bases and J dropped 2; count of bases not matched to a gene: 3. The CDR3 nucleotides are TGTGCCAGCTCACCACCATTAGCGGGAGGGCCCTACGAGCAGTACTTC. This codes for CASSPPLAGGPYEQYF.

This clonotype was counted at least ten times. CDR3 protein: CASSNQGGRNNEQFF. The DNA for the CDR3 is TGCGCCAGCAGCAACCAGGGAGGGAGGAACAATGAGCAGTTCTTC. V is TRBV5-1 and J is TRBJ2-1; 7 positions match TRBD2. In germline, CDR1 is SGHRS, CDR2 YFSETQ. The CDR3 totals 15 residues. V lost 4 bases, J lost 5 bases, and 9 bases stayed unmatched.

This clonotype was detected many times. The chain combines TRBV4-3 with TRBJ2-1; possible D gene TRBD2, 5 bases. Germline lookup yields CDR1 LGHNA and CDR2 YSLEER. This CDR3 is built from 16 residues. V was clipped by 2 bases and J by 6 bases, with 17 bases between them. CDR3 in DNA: TGCGCCAGCAGCCAAAGGACTCTCCTAGTGCCCAATGAGCAGTTCTTC. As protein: CASSQRTLLVPNEQFF.

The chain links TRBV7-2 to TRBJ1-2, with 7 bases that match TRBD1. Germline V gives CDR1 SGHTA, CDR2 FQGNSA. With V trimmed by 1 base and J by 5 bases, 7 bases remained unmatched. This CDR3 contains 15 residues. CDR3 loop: CASSLGGQSLYGYTF. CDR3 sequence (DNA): TGTGCCAGCAGCTTAGGGGGACAGAGTCTTTATGGCTACACCTTC.

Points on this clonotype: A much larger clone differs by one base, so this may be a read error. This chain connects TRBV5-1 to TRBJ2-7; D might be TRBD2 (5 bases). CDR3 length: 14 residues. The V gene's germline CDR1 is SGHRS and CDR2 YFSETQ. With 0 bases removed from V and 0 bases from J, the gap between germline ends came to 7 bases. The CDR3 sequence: CASSLVGSSYEQYF. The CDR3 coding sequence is TGCGCCAGCAGCTTGGTGGGGAGCTCCTACGAGCAGTACTTC.

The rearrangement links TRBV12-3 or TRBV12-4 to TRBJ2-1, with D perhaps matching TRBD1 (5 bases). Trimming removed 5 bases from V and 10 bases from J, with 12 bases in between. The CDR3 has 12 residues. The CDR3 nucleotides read TGTGCCAGCAGTCTAATGGACATGGAGCAGTTCTTC. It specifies CASSLMDMEQFF.

DNA of the CDR3: TGCGCCAGCAGCTGGGGGACAAATCAGCCCCAGCATTTT. The encoded protein is CASSWGTNQPQHF. This sequence joins TRBV5-1 and TRBJ1-5, with D perhaps matching TRBD1 (6 bases). This CDR3 is 13 amino acids long. Germline V gene data show CDR1 as SGHRS and CDR2 as YFSETQ. V shed 3 bases and J shed 4 bases, with 8 bases lying between them.

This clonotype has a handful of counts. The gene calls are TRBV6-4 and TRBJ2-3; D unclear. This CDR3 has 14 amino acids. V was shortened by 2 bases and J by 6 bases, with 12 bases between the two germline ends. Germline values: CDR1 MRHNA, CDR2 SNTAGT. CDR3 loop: CASSDGTEADTQYF. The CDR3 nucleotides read TGTGCCAGCAGTGACGGTACCGAAGCGGATACGCAGTATTTT.

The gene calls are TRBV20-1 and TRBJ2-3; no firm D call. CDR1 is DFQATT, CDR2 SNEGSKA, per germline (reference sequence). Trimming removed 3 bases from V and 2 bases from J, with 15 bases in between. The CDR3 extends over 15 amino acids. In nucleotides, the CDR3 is TGCAGTGCTAGTGCTCAACCACCTGACACAGATACGCAGTATTTT. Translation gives CSASAQPPDTDTQYF.

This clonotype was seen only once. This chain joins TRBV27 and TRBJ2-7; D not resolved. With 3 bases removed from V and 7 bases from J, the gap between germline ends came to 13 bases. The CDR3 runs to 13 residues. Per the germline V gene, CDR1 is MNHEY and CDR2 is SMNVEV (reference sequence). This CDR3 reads CASSFLRGWEQYF. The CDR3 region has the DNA TGTGCCAGCAGTTTTCTACGTGGGTGGGAGCAGTACTTC.

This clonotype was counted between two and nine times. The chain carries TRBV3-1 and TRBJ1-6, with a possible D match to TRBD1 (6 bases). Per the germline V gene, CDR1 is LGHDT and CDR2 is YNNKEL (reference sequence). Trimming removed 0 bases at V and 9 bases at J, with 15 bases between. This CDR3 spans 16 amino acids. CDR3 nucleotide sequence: TGTGCCAGCAGCCAAGATCCCGTACAGGGACGTTCACCCCTCCACTTT. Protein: CASSQDPVQGRSPLHF.

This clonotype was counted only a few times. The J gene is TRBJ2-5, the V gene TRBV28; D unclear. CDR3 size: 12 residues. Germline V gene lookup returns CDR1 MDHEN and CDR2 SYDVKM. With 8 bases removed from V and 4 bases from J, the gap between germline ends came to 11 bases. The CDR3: CASGTAGETQYF. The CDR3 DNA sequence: TGTGCCAGCGGCACGGCTGGAGAGACCCAGTACTTC.

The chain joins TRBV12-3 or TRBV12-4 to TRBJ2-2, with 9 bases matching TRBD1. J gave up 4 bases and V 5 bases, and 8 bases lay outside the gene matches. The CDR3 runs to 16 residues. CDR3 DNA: TGTGCCAGCAGTCTGAACAGGGGGCGAGGCACCGGGGAGCTGTTTTTT. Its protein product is CASSLNRGRGTGELFF.

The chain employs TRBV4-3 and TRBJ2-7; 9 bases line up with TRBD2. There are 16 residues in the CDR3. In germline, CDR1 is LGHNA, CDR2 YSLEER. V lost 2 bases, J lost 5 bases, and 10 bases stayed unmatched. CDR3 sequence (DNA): TGCGCCAGCAGCCAACAACCGGGACTAGCAGCCGACGAGCAGTACTTC. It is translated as CASSQQPGLAADEQYF.

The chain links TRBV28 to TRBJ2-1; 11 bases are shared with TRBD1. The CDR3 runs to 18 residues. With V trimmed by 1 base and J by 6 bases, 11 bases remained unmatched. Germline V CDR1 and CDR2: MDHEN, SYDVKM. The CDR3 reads CASSLYGQGANKPNEQFF. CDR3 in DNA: TGTGCCAGCAGTTTATACGGACAGGGGGCCAATAAACCCAATGAGCAGTTCTTC.